This TCR beta chain was obtained from a study of cytomegalovirus exposure and HLA in healthy donors (dated by TCRdb to about 2017). For the study in its entirety: An earlier analysis of fewer than 750 of the donors reported 276 Gb of sequence data and approximately 120 million unique TCR beta sequences obtained from 150 million to 200 million T cells. An early release covering 500 to 750 HLA-typed donors comprised roughly 300 gigabases of sequencing data and some 79 million unique TCR sequences. The genetic ancestry cluster associated with self-reported Caucasian donors included roughly four fifths of the 350 to 500 genotyped donors. The aim of the study was to test whether cataloging public T cell receptors could identify signatures of past pathogen exposure. The T cell repertoires of 666 subjects were profiled by immunosequencing and related to cytomegalovirus serostatus. A separate validation cohort of 100 to 150 different subjects was used in addition to the approximately 700-subject first cohort. High-throughput TCR immunosequencing, statistical association of individual TCRs with disease status, and machine learning were combined to predict cytomegalovirus infection status. A later analysis re-examined previously published TCR beta repertoires from around 670 donors and added high-resolution HLA genotyping to investigate patterns of TCR occurrence. Rather than using new phenotypic data, the later analysis identified candidate immune exposures from TCR beta sequences and from how often those sequences occurred across donors. An earlier analysis of some 500 of the donors applied high-throughput TCR beta sequencing to assess whether each TCR beta V gene segment acted as functional or pseudogenic. Donor age, sex, ethnicity and CMV serostatus were compiled together with the repertoire data. In a later genetic analysis, genome-wide SNP genotypes for about three fifths of the roughly 670 donors were used, and that subset was treated as a discovery cohort. Every repertoire in the discovery cohort had been generated on one and the same sequencing platform. Class I and class II HLA loci were covered by the typing at four-digit resolution. Typing coverage differed by locus: A, B, C, DRB1 and DQB1 were typed in roughly 620-630 donors, DQA1 in 522, DPA1 in 600 to 610, and DPB1 in 450 to 480. Because of strong linkage in the cohort, roughly five DR-DQ haplotypes were treated as single units for association and clustering. On average, roughly 240,000 unique TCR beta nucleotide sequences were sequenced per donor among about 400 genotyped donors of the cohort, with roughly a sixth of those sequences being non-productive.

From its cysteine to its phenylalanine, the CDR3 spans 15 amino acids. The retained sequence is limited to the CDR3, 45 bases, with the frame set at the first base. V lost 5 bases and J lost 7 bases; the stretch between them is 18 bases long. Based on the germline V gene, the CDR1 and CDR2 sequences are MDHEN and SYDVKM. Libraries were constructed by the immunoSEQ multiplex PCR assay. The multiplex PCR relied on a mix of 60 forward primers for TCR Vbeta segments and 13 reverse primers for TCR Jbeta segments. Amplification of the CDR3 region of rearranged TCR beta genes was performed with a multiplex PCR assay on genomic DNA. Amplified TCR beta libraries were sequenced as 87-base-pair reads on the Illumina HiSeq System. As for the original processing: A later analysis tallied roughly 80 million unique TCR beta chains across the 666 repertoires, and some 10 million of those chains were shared by two or more donors. To remove PCR and sequencing errors, raw reads were error-corrected and collapsed into unique sequences using a nearest-neighbor algorithm that merged closely related sequences. To assign V, D and J gene segments, CDR3 sequences were aligned to IMGT reference sequences. For a sequence to be retained, a match of at least six nucleotides was required to both a V gene segment and a J gene segment. A rearrangement was called productive if the CDR3 had no stop codons and remained in frame with V and J, and every other rearrangement was called non-productive. CDR3 was defined by IMGT convention, running from the second conserved V-encoded cysteine to the conserved J-encoded phenylalanine. In an earlier analysis of approximately 590 of the donors, sequences lacking an unambiguous match to a single V gene segment were excluded. In an earlier analysis of around 590 of the donors, a V segment was called functional when productive rearrangements were above 56.7%, and segregating when the standard deviation between donors exceeded 5%. To diagnose cytomegalovirus status from the catalog of TCR beta chain sequences, a statistical classification framework was built. In a later analysis, V and J genes were assigned by comparing TCR nucleotide sequences against IMGT/GENE-DB human TR gene sequences. The TCRdist pipeline was used in a later analysis to assign CDR3 sequences and most-parsimonious VDJ recombination scenarios. In a later analysis, every TCR beta chain was defined by the combination of its CDR3 amino acid sequence and its V-gene family, and reads without a unique V-gene family were dropped. A later analysis removed roughly 590 highly shared, low-generation-probability nucleotide sequences to deal with suspected cross-contamination and a sequencing artifact. In a later analysis, a clonal expansion index for each public chain was calculated from normalized within-repertoire ranks of inferred template counts. Generation probabilities in a later analysis came from a VDJ recombination model fitted to out-of-frame rearrangements, and those results were checked against IGoR. A later analysis scored TCR-TCR, TCR-HLA and TCR-CMV co-occurrence with hypergeometric tests, applying a repertoire-size bias correction to TCR pairs. A later analysis estimated false discovery rates by permuting HLA or CMV assignments 20 times. A later analysis grouped co-occurring TCRs with DBSCAN, adding TCRdist sequence similarity when clustering within HLA-allele-positive subsets. For co-occurrence clustering, repertoires with fewer than 30,000 or more than 120,000 public chains were excluded, along with four to six repertoires with anomalous nucleotide sharing. TCRdb retrieved this table from immuneACCESS and kept in-frame rearrangements only. Not all clones are present; in checked studies, unresolved V genes account for under half, and no reason is known for the remainder. The V and J calls and the clone size are those of that table, but D and trimming were determined from the DNA. This sample's clone table shows 25,000 to 40,000 clones. Clones ranked in the top ten supply under 6% of the sample.

In total, 600 or so healthy bone marrow donors made up the cohort. All cohort members were sampled while nominally healthy, although unrecorded immune exposures were likely present. The donor was CMV seropositive and belonged to the group of 250 to 300 seropositive cohort members. Each donor provided a peripheral blood sample, and peripheral blood mononuclear cells were used for TCR beta sequencing. Genomic DNA was extracted from the blood cell samples with the Qiagen DNeasy Blood Extraction Kit. What the study reported, not specific to this receptor: A cluster of highly shared sequence variants was judged likely to be a technical artifact of the sequencing pipeline. The only immune exposure information available for the cohort was CMV serostatus. In a later analysis, over 15,000 TCR beta sequences were associated with specific HLA alleles at a false discovery rate of 0.05. Most CMV-associated TCR beta chains appeared to be HLA-restricted in a later analysis, and the HLA associations seemed to be driven largely by CMV exposure. Correlated functional status among segregating V segments might reflect linkage disequilibrium, but an unknown experimental factor could not be ruled out. An earlier analysis of around 600 of the donors showed that most TCR beta V segments appeared in productive rearrangements either about 87% or about 30% of the time, which broadly matched IMGT annotations. V-gene and J-gene trimming of TCR beta chains was associated with a missense DCLRE1C variant in a later genetic analysis, and the association was replicated in an independent cohort. The presence/absence analyses assumed that sequencing depth was roughly uniform across donors, and that assumption may not be true. In a later analysis, the rate of TCR association differed among HLA loci, with DRB1 alleles having the most associated TCRs and HLA-C alleles having the fewest. While some public TCRs were present in many individuals, most TCR sequences turned up only very rarely across donors. Because counts were too low, roughly 17 rarely observed V segments, including chromosome 9 orphons, were left out of the earlier analysis of roughly 600 of the donors. When HLA alleles, especially DR and DQ, strongly co-occurred, attributing TCR associations to individual alleles was difficult. The study listed 170 or so TCR beta chains as associated with cytomegalovirus. In a later analysis, HLA-associated TCR beta chains were found to be more clonally expanded and to have lower generation probabilities than equally common non-associated chains. Some IMGT-functional V segments, including TRBV6-2 and TRBV6-3, could not be told apart with the 87-base-pair reads, so those segments were excluded. Compared with the roughly 600-donor mean, donors in an Asian-associated ancestry cluster had fewer N-insertions in productive TCRs, according to a later genetic analysis. It was suggested by the authors that the approach could potentially be generalized to other disease states and immunological phenotypes. A few of the identified cytomegalovirus-associated TCR beta chains were confirmed in vitro to be specific for cytomegalovirus antigens. In both the original and validation cohorts, the classifier was reported to diagnose cytomegalovirus status with high specificity and sensitivity. This cohort had only TCR beta chains sequenced, and the lack of alpha or paired-chain data limited which features could be detected. HLA typing was unavailable for some donors at each locus, so association tests used only the typed subset. A further reported finding was that TCR beta sequences accurately predicted the HLA-A and HLA-B alleles for most subjects in the first cohort. A later analysis reported that several top co-occurrence clusters appeared linked to parvovirus B19, influenza, CMV and Epstein-Barr virus.

This clone is medium-sized (0.01 to 0.1%) by its frequency; no count is available. The specificity of this receptor is unknown. The clonotype originates from a woman in her thirties or forties in good health and CMV-seropositive. Rearrangement joined TRBV28 to TRBJ2-1; TRBD1 is a possible D gene, resting on 6 matching bases. The material sequenced was PBMCs. Here the CDR3 is given as CASSPAGGARNEQFF. The DNA sequence reads TGTGCCAGCAGTCCAGCTGGGGGCGCTAGGAATGAGCAGTTCTTC.